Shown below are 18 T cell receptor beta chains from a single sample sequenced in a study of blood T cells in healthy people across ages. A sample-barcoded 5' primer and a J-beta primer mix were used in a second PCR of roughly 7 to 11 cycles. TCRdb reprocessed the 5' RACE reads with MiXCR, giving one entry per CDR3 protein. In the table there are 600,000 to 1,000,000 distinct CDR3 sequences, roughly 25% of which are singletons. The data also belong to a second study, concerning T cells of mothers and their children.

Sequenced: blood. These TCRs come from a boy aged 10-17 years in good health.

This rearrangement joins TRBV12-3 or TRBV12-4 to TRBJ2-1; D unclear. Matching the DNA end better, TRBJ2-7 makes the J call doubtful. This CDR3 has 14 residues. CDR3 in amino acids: CASSVDDTIYEQYF. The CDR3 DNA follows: TGTGCCAGCAGCGTTGATGATACGATCTACGAGCAGTACTTC.

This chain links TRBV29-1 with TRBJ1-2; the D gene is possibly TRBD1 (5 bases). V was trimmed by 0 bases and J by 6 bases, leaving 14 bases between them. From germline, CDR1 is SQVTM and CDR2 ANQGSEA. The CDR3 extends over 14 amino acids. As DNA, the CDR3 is TGCAGCGTTGAAGATCTCAGGGCCGCCCATGGCTACACCTTC. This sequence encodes CSVEDLRAAHGYTF.

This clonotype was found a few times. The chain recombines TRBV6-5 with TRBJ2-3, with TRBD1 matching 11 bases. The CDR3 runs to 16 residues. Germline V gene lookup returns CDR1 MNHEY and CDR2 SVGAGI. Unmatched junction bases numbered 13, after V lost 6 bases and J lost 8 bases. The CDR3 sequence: CASSPSGTGGLSTQYF. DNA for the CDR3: TGTGCCAGCAGCCCGAGCGGGACAGGGGGACTTAGTACGCAGTATTTT.

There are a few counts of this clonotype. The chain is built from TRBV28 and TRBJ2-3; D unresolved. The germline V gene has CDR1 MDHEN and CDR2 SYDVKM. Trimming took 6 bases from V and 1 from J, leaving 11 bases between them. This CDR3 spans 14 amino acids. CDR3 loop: CASSVQLGTDTQYF. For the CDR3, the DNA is TGTGCCAGCAGCGTTCAGTTGGGCACAGATACGCAGTATTTT.

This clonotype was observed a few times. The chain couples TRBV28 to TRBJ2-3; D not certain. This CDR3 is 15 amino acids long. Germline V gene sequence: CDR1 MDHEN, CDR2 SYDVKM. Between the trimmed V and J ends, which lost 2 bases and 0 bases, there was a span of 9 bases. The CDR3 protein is CASSLIAWSTDTQYF. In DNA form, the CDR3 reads TGTGCCAGCAGTTTAATCGCGTGGAGCACAGATACGCAGTATTTT.

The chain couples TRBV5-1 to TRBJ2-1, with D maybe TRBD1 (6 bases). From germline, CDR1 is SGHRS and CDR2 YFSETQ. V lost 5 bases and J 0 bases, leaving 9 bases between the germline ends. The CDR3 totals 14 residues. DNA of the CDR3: TGCGCCAGCAGGAAGGACAGCTCCTACAATGAGCAGTTCTTC. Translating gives CASRKDSSYNEQFF.

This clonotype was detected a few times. DNA for the CDR3: TGCAGTGCTAGAGGAGAAGGGTCGCCAGATACGCAGTATTTT. This gives the protein CSARGEGSPDTQYF. The chain joins TRBV20-1 to TRBJ2-3, with D unresolved. The V and J ends lost 1 base and 4 bases respectively, with 12 bases between them. The V gene's germline CDR1 is DFQATT and CDR2 SNEGSKA (reference sequence). This CDR3 has 14 amino acids.

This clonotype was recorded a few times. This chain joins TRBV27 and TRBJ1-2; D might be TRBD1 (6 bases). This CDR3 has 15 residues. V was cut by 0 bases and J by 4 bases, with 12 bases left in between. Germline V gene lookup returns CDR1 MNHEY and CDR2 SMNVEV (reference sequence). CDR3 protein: CASSLSPGASYGYTF. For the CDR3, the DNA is TGTGCCAGCAGTTTATCACCAGGGGCCAGCTATGGCTACACCTTC.

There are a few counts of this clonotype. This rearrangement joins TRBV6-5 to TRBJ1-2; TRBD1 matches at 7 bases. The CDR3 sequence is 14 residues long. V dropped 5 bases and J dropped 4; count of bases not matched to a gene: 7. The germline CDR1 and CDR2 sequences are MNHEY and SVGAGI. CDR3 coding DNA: TGTGCCAGCAGTCTCAGCCCAGGGGGCTATGGCTACACCTTC. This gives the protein CASSLSPGGYGYTF.

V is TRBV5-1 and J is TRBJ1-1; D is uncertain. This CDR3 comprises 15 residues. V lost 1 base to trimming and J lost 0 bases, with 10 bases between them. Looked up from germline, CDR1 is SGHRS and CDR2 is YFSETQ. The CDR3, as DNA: TGCGCCAGCAGCTTGTGGGGTCAAATGAACACTGAAGCTTTCTTT. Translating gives CASSLWGQMNTEAFF.

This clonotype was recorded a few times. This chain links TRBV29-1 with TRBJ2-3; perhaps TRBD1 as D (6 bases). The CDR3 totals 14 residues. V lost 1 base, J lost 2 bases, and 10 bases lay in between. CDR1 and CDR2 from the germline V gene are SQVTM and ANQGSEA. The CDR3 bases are TGCAGCGTTGAAGGGGACACCTTCACAGATACGCAGTATTTT. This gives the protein CSVEGDTFTDTQYF.

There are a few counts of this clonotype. The CDR3 coding sequence is TGTGCCAGCAGTTTAAAGCTAAATTCACCCCTCCACTTT. It translates to CASSLKLNSPLHF. This chain links TRBV12-3 or TRBV12-4 with TRBJ1-6; D is unclear. The CDR3 has 13 residues. With 2 bases removed from V and 7 bases from J, the gap between germline ends came to 6 bases.

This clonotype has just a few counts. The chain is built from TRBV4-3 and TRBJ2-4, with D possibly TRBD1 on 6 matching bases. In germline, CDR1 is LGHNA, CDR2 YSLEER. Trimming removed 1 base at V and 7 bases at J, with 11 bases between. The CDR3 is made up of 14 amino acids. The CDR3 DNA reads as TGCGCCAGCAGCCAAGCCGGGACACCCAACATTCAGTACTTC. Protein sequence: CASSQAGTPNIQYF.

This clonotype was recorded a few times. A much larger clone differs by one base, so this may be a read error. The CDR3 reads CASSYWNTEAFF. In nucleotides, the CDR3 is TGTGCCAGCAGTTACTGGAACACTGAAGCTTTCTTT. The V gene is TRBV6-2 or TRBV6-3, the J gene TRBJ1-1; no clear D. V lost 1 base and J lost 1, with 1 base in between. From germline, CDR1 is MNHEY and CDR2 SVGEGT. The CDR3 spans 12 residues.

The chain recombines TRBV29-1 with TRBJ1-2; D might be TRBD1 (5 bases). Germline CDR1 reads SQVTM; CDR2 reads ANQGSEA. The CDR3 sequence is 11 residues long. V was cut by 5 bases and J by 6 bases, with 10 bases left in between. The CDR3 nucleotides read TGCAGCGTTCGCAGGGAGAATGGCTACACCTTC. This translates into CSVRRENGYTF.

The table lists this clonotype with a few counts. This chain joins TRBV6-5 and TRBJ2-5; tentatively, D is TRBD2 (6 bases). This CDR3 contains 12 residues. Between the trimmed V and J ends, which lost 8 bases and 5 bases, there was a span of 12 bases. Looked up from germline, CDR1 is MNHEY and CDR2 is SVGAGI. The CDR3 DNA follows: TGTGCCAGCCGGCGGGACGGGGAGACCCAGTACTTC. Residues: CASRRDGETQYF.

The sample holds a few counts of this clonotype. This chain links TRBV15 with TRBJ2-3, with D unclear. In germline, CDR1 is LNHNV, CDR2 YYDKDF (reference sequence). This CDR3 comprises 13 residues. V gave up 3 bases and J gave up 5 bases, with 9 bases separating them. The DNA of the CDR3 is TGTGCCACCAGCAGGGCCCAAATAGATACGCAGTATTTT. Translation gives CATSRAQIDTQYF.

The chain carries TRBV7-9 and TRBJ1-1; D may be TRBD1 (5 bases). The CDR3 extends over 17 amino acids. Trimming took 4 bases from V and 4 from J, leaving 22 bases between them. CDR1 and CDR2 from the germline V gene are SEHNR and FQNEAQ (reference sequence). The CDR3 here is CASSYGGWIPGGTEAFF. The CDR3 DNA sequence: TGTGCCAGCAGCTATGGGGGATGGATTCCCGGCGGCACTGAAGCTTTCTTT.